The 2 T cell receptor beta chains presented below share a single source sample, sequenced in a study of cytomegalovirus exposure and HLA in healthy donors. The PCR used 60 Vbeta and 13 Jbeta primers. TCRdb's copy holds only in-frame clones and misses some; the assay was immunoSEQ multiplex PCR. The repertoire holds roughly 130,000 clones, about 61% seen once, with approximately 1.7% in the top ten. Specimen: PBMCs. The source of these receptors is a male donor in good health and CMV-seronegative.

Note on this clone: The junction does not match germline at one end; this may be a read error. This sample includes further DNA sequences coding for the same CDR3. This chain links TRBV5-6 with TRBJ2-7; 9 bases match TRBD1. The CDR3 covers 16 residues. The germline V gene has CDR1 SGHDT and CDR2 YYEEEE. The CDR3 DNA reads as TGCGCCAGCAGCCTACCGGGACAGGGAATCTCCTACGAGCAGTACTTC. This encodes CASSLPGQGISYEQYF.

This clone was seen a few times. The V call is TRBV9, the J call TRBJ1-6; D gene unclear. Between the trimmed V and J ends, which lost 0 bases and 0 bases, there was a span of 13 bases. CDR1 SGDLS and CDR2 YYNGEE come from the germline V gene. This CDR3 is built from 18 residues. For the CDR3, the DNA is TGTGCCAGCAGCGTAGGAGAGAGAGCGAGCTCCTATAATTCACCCCTCCACTTT. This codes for CASSVGERASSYNSPLHF. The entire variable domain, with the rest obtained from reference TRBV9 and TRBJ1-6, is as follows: DSGVTQTPKHLITATGQRVTLRCSPRSGDLSVYWYQQSLDQGLQFLIQYYNGEERAKGNILERFSAQQFPDLHSELNLSSLELGDSALYFCASSVGERASSYNSPLHFGNGTRLTVT.